These 30 T cell receptor beta chains came from one sample sequenced in a study of shared clonotypes between healthy human individuals. Naive CD8 cells were CD45RO-negative, positively selected for CCR7, excluding terminally differentiated effector memory CD45RA+ cells. Only in-frame clones appear in the TCRdb table, and some are missing; sequencing was by immunoSEQ multiplex PCR. In the table there are about 2 million clones, about 95% of which are singletons. Sequencing used naive CD8+ T cells sorted from blood. Receptor source: a man aged 18-30 years in good health.

This chain uses TRBV5-1 with TRBJ2-3; TRBD2 matches 13 bases. CDR3 length: 18 residues. Germline CDR1 reads SGHRS; CDR2 reads YFSETQ. V was clipped by 0 bases and J by 4 bases; unmatched bases: 8. The CDR3 DNA sequence: TGCGCCAGCAGCTTGGAATGGACTAGCGGGAGAGTCGCAGATACGCAGTATTTT. Translating gives CASSLEWTSGRVADTQYF.

V gene TRBV27 combines with J gene TRBJ2-7; D is perhaps TRBD2 (6 bases). Germline-derived CDR1 and CDR2 are MNHEY and SMNVEV (reference sequence). V dropped 2 bases and J dropped 9 bases, with 20 bases sitting between them. CDR3 length: 15 amino acids. The CDR3, as DNA: TGTGCCAGCAGTTTACTGGGCGGGATACGAGGAGCGCAGTACTTC. Translating gives CASSLLGGIRGAQYF.

The rearrangement uses TRBV15 and TRBJ2-3; D remains unclear. Germline loops: CDR1 LNHNV, CDR2 YYDKDF (reference sequence). CDR3 length: 16 residues. The germline V and J ends were trimmed by 0 bases and 0 bases, with 10 bases remaining between them. DNA of the CDR3: TGTGCCACCAGCAGAGATCCGTTGGGGAGCACAGATACGCAGTATTTT. Translating it yields CATSRDPLGSTDTQYF.

The gene calls are TRBV7-9 and TRBJ2-5; TRBD2 agrees at 8 bases. V was pared by 5 bases and J by 0 bases, with 8 bases of the junction left unmatched. There are 16 residues in the CDR3. Germline V gene lookup returns CDR1 SEHNR and CDR2 FQNEAQ (reference sequence). CDR3 in DNA: TGTGCCAGCAGCCCCCGGGTAGCGGGAAACCAAGAGACCCAGTACTTC. The encoded protein is CASSPRVAGNQETQYF. Together with reference TRBV7-9 and TRBJ2-5, the CDR3 gives the full variable domain: DTGVSQNPRHKITKRGQNVTFRCDPISEHNRLYWYRQTLGQGPEFLTYFQNEAQLEKSRLLSDRFSAERPKGSFSTLEIQRTEQGDSAMYLCASSPRVAGNQETQYFGPGTRLLVL.

Only a few counts were recorded for this clone. This sequence joins TRBV6-5 and TRBJ2-7; D call uncertain. Trimming stripped 2 bases from V and 2 bases from J, with 10 bases between. This CDR3 comprises 14 residues. The germline V gene has CDR1 MNHEY and CDR2 SVGAGI. CDR3 amino acids: CASSYRTPTYEQYF. Here the CDR3 DNA reads TGTGCCAGCAGTTACCGGACCCCGACCTACGAGCAGTACTTC.

V usage is TRBV11-3 and J usage is TRBJ1-1; D call uncertain. Looked up from germline, CDR1 is SGHNT and CDR2 is YENEEA. V dropped 1 base and J dropped 3 bases, with 6 bases sitting between them. This CDR3 spans 13 amino acids. CDR3 loop: CASSLALDTEAFF. CDR3 DNA: TGTGCCAGCAGCTTAGCATTAGACACTGAAGCTTTCTTT.

The chain uses TRBV5-1 and TRBJ2-5; tentative D call: TRBD1 (6 bases). From germline, CDR1 is SGHRS and CDR2 YFSETQ. V lost 4 bases to trimming and J lost 0 bases, with 16 bases between them. The CDR3 contains 16 residues. CDR3 bases: TGCGCCAGCAGCGCGTGGGACACCTCGTACCAAGAGACCCAGTACTTC. Translated, it gives CASSAWDTSYQETQYF. Looking up the rest from reference TRBV5-1 and TRBJ2-5 gives the full variable domain: KAGVTQTPRYLIKTRGQQVTLSCSPISGHRSVSWYQQTPGQGLQFLFEYFSETQRNKGNFPGRFSGRQFSNSRSEMNVSTLELGDSALYLCASSAWDTSYQETQYFGPGTRLLVL.

V gene TRBV4-2 combines with J gene TRBJ2-3, with D tentatively TRBD1 or TRBD2 (6 bases each). The CDR3 runs 15 residues. CDR1 is LGHNA, CDR2 YNFKEQ, per germline. Trimming removed 4 bases at V and 4 bases at J, with 15 bases between. CDR3 sequence reads: CASSPWDGGADTQYF. The CDR3 DNA reads as TGTGCCAGCAGCCCCTGGGACGGGGGCGCAGATACGCAGTATTTT.

The rearrangement uses TRBV4-1 and TRBJ1-2; 7 positions match TRBD1. The CDR3 has 15 residues. Germline CDR1 and CDR2: MGHRA and YSYEKL. The ends lost 4 bases at V and 1 base at J; junction bases unmatched: 6. CDR3 sequence (DNA): TGCGCCAGCAGCCCGACGACAGGGATTAACTATGGCTACACCTTC. It specifies CASSPTTGINYGYTF.

The chain employs TRBV4-3 and TRBJ2-7, with D perhaps assigned TRBD1 or TRBD2 (5 bases each). V lost 3 bases, J lost 2 bases, and 11 bases lay in between. Germline loops: CDR1 LGHNA, CDR2 YSLEER. The CDR3 is 14 amino acids. Here the CDR3 reads CASSQGDGPYEQYF. Written as DNA, the CDR3 is TGCGCCAGCAGCCAGGGGGACGGACCCTACGAGCAGTACTTC.

To note about this clone: Other nucleotide sequences in the sample specify the same CDR3. V gene TRBV28 combines with J gene TRBJ1-2; D possibly corresponds to TRBD1 (5 bases). This CDR3 has 11 amino acids. V lost 3 bases and J lost 11, with 10 bases in between. The germline CDR1 and CDR2 sequences are MDHEN and SYDVKM. CDR3 protein: CASSFGDGYTF. The DNA of the CDR3 is TGTGCCAGCAGTTTTGGGGACGGATACACCTTC.

This chain joins TRBV9 and TRBJ1-4; 7 bases line up with TRBD1. Per the germline V gene, CDR1 is SGDLS and CDR2 is YYNGEE. V dropped 4 bases and J dropped 6; count of bases not matched to a gene: 3. The CDR3 covers 13 residues. The CDR3: CASSPGQDEKLFF. Here the CDR3 DNA reads TGTGCCAGCAGCCCAGGACAGGATGAAAAACTGTTTTTT.

This clone was seen once. This chain uses TRBV28 with TRBJ1-4, with 8 bases that match TRBD1. The CDR3 covers 14 residues. CDR1 is MDHEN and CDR2 is SYDVKM in the germline V gene. The trim removed 6 bases at V and 6 bases at J, leaving 6 bases unmatched. The CDR3 sequence is CASRETGEDEKLFF. For the CDR3, the DNA is TGTGCCAGCAGGGAGACAGGGGAAGATGAAAAACTGTTTTTT.

About this clone itself: A read error may produce the germline difference seen at one junction end. The rearrangement joins TRBV2 to TRBJ2-5, with TRBD2 matching 9 bases. This CDR3 is built from 14 residues. Germline CDR1 and CDR2: SNHLY and FYNNEI. CDR3 bases: TGTGCCAGCAGCGCTACTAGCGGGCCGCCAGAATCGGACTTC. This codes for CASSATSGPPESDF.

The DNA for the CDR3 is TGTGCCAGCAGCTTCCAGGACCTCTCCTACGAGCAGTACTTC. As protein: CASSFQDLSYEQYF. The V and J genes are TRBV11-2 and TRBJ2-7; no reliable D call. The CDR3 is 14 amino acids. From germline, CDR1 is SGHAT and CDR2 FQNNGV. The germline V and J ends were trimmed by 3 bases and 0 bases, with 9 bases remaining between them.

The chain carries TRBV13 and TRBJ2-4, with a weak D call TRBD2 (6 bases). The CDR3 spans 17 residues. CDR1 PRHDT and CDR2 FYEKMQ come from the germline V gene (reference sequence). The V and J ends lost 5 bases and 0 bases respectively, with 17 bases between them. The CDR3 sequence: CASSLSFQGGAKNIQYF. CDR3 nucleotide sequence: TGTGCCAGCAGCCTTTCCTTCCAGGGAGGAGCCAAAAACATTCAGTACTTC. Based on the CDR3 plus reference TRBV13 and TRBJ2-4, the full variable domain is AAGVIQSPRHLIKEKRETATLKCYPIPRHDTVYWYQQGPGQDPQFLISFYEKMQSDKGSIPDRFSAQQFSDYHSELNMSSLELGDSALYFCASSLSFQGGAKNIQYFGAGTRLSVL.

This clone was counted a few times. V and J are TRBV6-5 and TRBJ1-6; D unresolved. V lost 2 bases and J lost 7, with 12 bases in between. The germline V gene encodes CDR1 MNHEY and CDR2 SVGAGI. The CDR3 runs to 15 residues. CDR3 region: CASSYGQVWNSPLHF. The CDR3, as DNA: TGTGCCAGCAGTTACGGGCAGGTCTGGAATTCACCCCTCCACTTT.

Worth noting for this clone: This specimen includes other DNA sequences encoding the same CDR3. This chain joins TRBV28 and TRBJ2-7; unclear D gene. This CDR3 spans 11 amino acids. The germline CDR1 and CDR2 sequences are MDHEN and SYDVKM. Trimming took off 5 bases at V and 4 bases at J, with 6 bases between the two ends. CDR3 in amino acids: CASSLVYEQYF. The CDR3, as DNA: TGTGCCAGCAGTCTCGTATACGAGCAGTACTTC.

This clone was found once. This chain links TRBV2 with TRBJ2-7, with D uncertain. Germline CDR1 SNHLY, CDR2 FYNNEI. V was shortened by 6 bases and J by 3 bases, with 12 bases between the two germline ends. The CDR3 totals 13 residues. CDR3 protein: CASSLTSYYEQYF. The CDR3 DNA reads TGTGCCAGCAGCCTGACATCTTACTACGAGCAGTACTTC.

The chain is built from TRBV5-3 and TRBJ1-1, with 12 bases that match TRBD1. TRBV5-3 counts as an open reading frame of uncertain function. J lost 4 bases, V lost 10 bases, and 14 bases had no gene match. This CDR3 has 16 amino acids. The CDR3 region has the DNA TGTGCCGGTCCCGGGACAGGGGGCGCGTGTAGCACTGAAGCTTTCTTT. It codes for CAGPGTGGACSTEAFF.

The rearrangement links TRBV5-4 to TRBJ2-7, with D perhaps being TRBD1 or TRBD2 (5 bases each). V was trimmed by 5 bases and J by 0 bases, leaving 15 bases between them. This CDR3 spans 15 amino acids. CDR1 SGHNT and CDR2 YYREEE come from the germline V gene (reference sequence). The CDR3 coding sequence is TGTGCCAGCAGTGACCCGGGACGGGTCTCCTACGAGCAGTACTTC. Its translation: CASSDPGRVSYEQYF. The variable domain in full, with the rest retrieved from reference TRBV5-4 and TRBJ2-7, is ETGVTQSPTHLIKTRGQQVTLRCSSQSGHNTVSWYQQALGQGPQFIFQYYREEENGRGNFPPRFSGLQFPNYSSELNVNALELDDSALYLCASSDPGRVSYEQYFGPGTRLTVT.

J is TRBJ2-4 and V is TRBV27; the match to TRBD1 covers 10 bases. J gave up 6 bases and V 4 bases, and 3 bases lay outside the gene matches. CDR3 length: 14 residues. CDR1 and CDR2 (germline): MNHEY, SMNVEV (reference sequence). The CDR3 loop is CASSSGQGGNIQYF. The DNA for the CDR3 is TGTGCCAGCAGTTCCGGACAGGGGGGAAACATTCAGTACTTC.

This clone is a singleton in its sample. This chain joins TRBV30 and TRBJ2-3; 11 bases agree with TRBD2. The J segment lost 4 bases and the V segment lost 1 base, leaving 10 bases of the junction unmatched. The CDR3 extends over 17 amino acids. Germline V lookup: CDR1 GTSNPN, CDR2 SVGIG (reference sequence). The CDR3 region is CAWSGSGRGGRADTQYF. The CDR3 DNA follows: TGTGCCTGGAGTGGTAGCGGGAGGGGTGGTCGCGCAGATACGCAGTATTTT.

About this clone: Other DNA sequences from this sample encode an identical CDR3 as well. J is TRBJ2-7 and V is TRBV27; D could derive from TRBD1 or TRBD2 (5 bases each). The CDR3 length is 14 residues. V was shortened by 4 bases and J by 2 bases, with 12 bases between the two germline ends. CDR1 and CDR2 (germline): MNHEY, SMNVEV (reference sequence). The CDR3 loop reads CASSSTGTPYEQYF. The CDR3 nucleotides are TGTGCCAGCAGTTCAACCGGGACCCCCTACGAGCAGTACTTC.

The J gene is TRBJ2-3, the V gene TRBV27; D assignment may be TRBD1 or TRBD2 (5 bases each). The CDR3 runs 15 residues. Germline CDR1 is MNHEY and CDR2 is SMNVEV (reference sequence). V lost 0 bases, J lost 12 bases, and 19 bases lay in between. The CDR3 region is CASSLSAEGPGTQYF. In nucleotides, the CDR3 is TGTGCCAGCAGTTTATCCGCCGAAGGGCCCGGGACCCAGTATTTT.

The chain is built from TRBV5-6 and TRBJ2-7; D remains unclear. The ends were cut back, 0 bases at V and 5 bases at J, with 15 bases in the middle. Germline V CDR1 and CDR2: SGHDT, YYEEEE. The CDR3 totals 15 residues. DNA for the CDR3: TGTGCCAGCAGCTTGGCGGTGGAAGGCCGGGACGAGCAGTACTTC. It is translated as CASSLAVEGRDEQYF.

This rearrangement joins TRBV19 to TRBJ1-2, with D possibly TRBD1 on 5 matching bases. Germline loops: CDR1 LNHDA, CDR2 SQIVND (reference sequence). Deletions cut 6 bases from V and 6 bases from J, with 23 bases between. The CDR3 has 16 amino acids. The CDR3 DNA is TGTGCCAGTAGCCGTTATGGAGGGACCATCGGGAATGGCTACACCTTC. Translated: CASSRYGGTIGNGYTF.

CDR3 nucleotides: TGTGCCAGCAGTTCCGGGACAGAGGCATACGAGCAGTACTTC. Its translation is CASSSGTEAYEQYF. The chain links TRBV27 to TRBJ2-7, with TRBD1 matching over 7 bases. The V segment lost 4 bases and the J segment 4 bases; nucleotides outside the gene matches: 7. Germline CDR1 is MNHEY and CDR2 is SMNVEV (reference sequence). This CDR3 has 14 amino acids.

The V call is TRBV6-5, the J call TRBJ2-1; D is unresolved. Deletions cut 2 bases from V and 4 bases from J, with 6 bases between. CDR3 length: 13 amino acids. Germline loops: CDR1 MNHEY, CDR2 SVGAGI. The CDR3 DNA sequence: TGTGCCAGCAGTTACCAAGATTACAATGAGCAGTTCTTC. Amino acids: CASSYQDYNEQFF.

The chain has TRBV27 and TRBJ2-1; 7 bases are a match to TRBD1. There are 15 residues in the CDR3. V gave up 3 bases and J gave up 3 bases; unmatched junction bases: 5. In germline, CDR1 is MNHEY, CDR2 SMNVEV (reference sequence). This chain's CDR3 is CASSLRRTGYNEQFF. CDR3 nucleotide sequence: TGTGCCAGCAGTTTGCGAAGGACAGGCTACAATGAGCAGTTCTTC.